This T cell receptor beta chain was recovered during a study of CD8+ T cells in alopecia areata. From alopecia areata patients, lesional scalp punch biopsies and peripheral blood were collected. Germline values: CDR1 SGHDT, CDR2 YYEEEE. This CDR3 has 13 amino acids. V dropped 0 bases and J dropped 7 bases, with 10 bases sitting between them. The sample holds a few counts of this clone. Extraction and reverse transcription of RNA yielded cDNA as the sequencing template. Sequencing was performed with immunoSEQ multiplex PCR; in TCRdb, only in-frame clones are kept and a portion is missing. Altogether about 250,000 clones are present, less than 80% being singletons, with the ten largest covering around 1.2%.

This material consisted of CD4+ T cells sorted from blood, taken at week 0. The clonotype originates from a human donor with alopecia areata. J is TRBJ1-2 and V is TRBV5-6; D not resolved. The CDR3: CASSLDRGFGYTF. The CDR3 DNA reads TGTGCCAGCAGCTTGGATCGGGGTTTTGGCTACACCTTC. Using reference TRBV5-6 and TRBJ1-2 for the parts outside the CDR3, the full variable domain is DAGVTQSPTHLIKTRGQQVTLRCSPKSGHDTVSWYQQALGQGPQFIFQYYEEEERQRGNFPDRFSGHQFPNYSSELNVNALLLGDSALYLCASSLDRGFGYTFGSGTRLTVV.